These 20 T cell receptor beta chains were all obtained from the same sample, sequenced in a study of T-cell memory formation after mild COVID-19. MiXCR, run by TCRdb on the 5' RACE reads, gives a single entry per CDR3 protein. The sample holds under 300,000 distinct CDR3 sequences; approximately 7.6% are singletons and the top ten take approximately 23%. Material: PBMCs or a T cell subset sorted from them (not recorded which). Every receptor here comes from a man aged 18 to 29 who had mild COVID-19 (a few samples of this study predate the infection). Cell type and time point are not known.

This clonotype was detected a few times. The chain has TRBV7-2 and TRBJ1-5; 7 bases map to TRBD1. Unmatched junction bases numbered 14, after V lost 5 bases and J lost 7 bases. The CDR3 has 16 residues. Germline CDR1 is SGHTA and CDR2 is FQGNSA. CDR3 sequence: CASSVSAGTAGQPQHF. The CDR3 region has the DNA TGTGCCAGCAGCGTCTCGGCGGGGACAGCGGGGCAGCCCCAGCATTTT.

The sample holds a few counts of this clonotype. V and J are TRBV7-2 and TRBJ1-3, with no clear D. Trimming took 3 bases from V and 0 from J, leaving 9 bases between them. In germline, CDR1 is SGHTA, CDR2 FQGNSA. The CDR3 totals 15 residues. The DNA for the CDR3 is TGTGCCAGCAGCTTTTCGACGATCTCTGGAAACACCATATATTTT. It yields the protein CASSFSTISGNTIYF.

This clonotype was counted a few times. The chain joins TRBV4-1 to TRBJ1-6, with D possibly being TRBD1 (6 bases). The CDR3 length is 15 residues. CDR1 is MGHRA, CDR2 YSYEKL, per germline. Trimming stripped 4 bases from V and 3 bases from J, with 10 bases between. Here the CDR3 reads CASSPEGGYNSPLHF. DNA for the CDR3: TGCGCCAGCAGCCCCGAGGGGGGCTATAATTCACCCCTCCACTTT.

This clonotype occurred many times. This sequence joins TRBV5-1 and TRBJ1-2; no firm D call. Trimming pared 2 bases from V and 6 bases from J, leaving 11 bases between. The V gene's germline CDR1 is SGHRS and CDR2 YFSETQ. The CDR3 consists of 13 residues. The CDR3 loop reads CASSFPTGDGYTF. The CDR3 coding sequence is TGCGCCAGCAGCTTTCCCACGGGAGATGGCTACACCTTC.

This clonotype was counted many times. This chain joins TRBV5-5 and TRBJ2-2, with 7 bases fitting TRBD2. This CDR3 is built from 17 residues. CDR1 is SGHKS, CDR2 YYEKEE, per germline (reference sequence). The V segment lost 5 bases and the J segment 4 bases; nucleotides outside the gene matches: 14. The CDR3 loop is CASSERGSKPTTGELFF. In DNA, the CDR3 is TGTGCCAGCAGTGAGCGGGGATCCAAACCTACCACCGGGGAGCTGTTTTTT.

This clonotype was detected only a few times. The chain links TRBV10-1 to TRBJ1-1, with D perhaps TRBD1 (6 bases). The germline V gene has CDR1 WNHNN and CDR2 SYGVQD (reference sequence). There are 17 residues in the CDR3. V was cut by 10 bases and J by 1 base, with 25 bases left in between. CDR3 nucleotides: TGCGCCATCCCCGATGGGGGCGCCGGGGGACGGAACACTGAAGCTTTCTTT. Translation: CAIPDGGAGGRNTEAFF.

The sample holds a few counts of this clonotype. The chain carries TRBV20-1 and TRBJ2-1; TRBD1 matches 8 bases. After removal of 3 bases from V and 7 bases from J, the junction contained 8 bases not matched to a gene. The germline V gene encodes CDR1 DFQATT and CDR2 SNEGSKA (reference sequence). The CDR3 extends over 14 amino acids. CDR3 protein: CSARQGASTNEQFF. The CDR3 DNA is TGCAGTGCTAGGCAGGGGGCTTCAACGAATGAGCAGTTCTTC.

The sample holds a few counts of this clonotype. The chain uses TRBV7-8 and TRBJ2-1; 9 positions match TRBD1. The length of the CDR3 is 15 residues. The trim removed 5 bases at V and 6 bases at J, leaving 8 bases unmatched. In germline, CDR1 is SGHVS, CDR2 FQNEAQ. The CDR3 reads CASSLRRDRANEQFF. CDR3 bases: TGTGCCAGCAGCCTGCGCCGGGACAGGGCCAATGAGCAGTTCTTC. Variable domain in full (rest from reference TRBV7-8 and TRBJ2-1): GAGVSQSPRYKVAKRGQDVALRCDPISGHVSLFWYQQALGQGPEFLTYFQNEAQLDKSGLPSDRFFAERPEGSVSTLKIQRTQQEDSAVYLCASSLRRDRANEQFFGPGTRLTVL.

The chain recombines TRBV6-4 with TRBJ2-6, with 8 positions matching TRBD2. Germline assignment: CDR1 MRHNA and CDR2 SNTAGT. This CDR3 is built from 16 residues. V trimming: 5 bases; J trimming: 0 bases; junction bases outside the gene matches: 3. The CDR3 DNA reads TGTGCCAGCAGTCAGCGGGGGCTCTCTGGGGCCAACGTCCTGACTTTC. Translating gives CASSQRGLSGANVLTF.

The chain employs TRBV12-3 or TRBV12-4 and TRBJ1-2; D unclear. This CDR3 spans 14 amino acids. Trimming took 6 bases from V and 1 from J, leaving 12 bases between them. CDR3 loop: CASSRAPSNYGYTF. DNA for the CDR3: TGTGCCAGCAGCCGGGCACCCAGTAACTATGGCTACACCTTC.

The rearrangement links TRBV5-1 to TRBJ1-2, with D possibly TRBD1 on 6 matching bases. The CDR3 totals 20 residues. With 4 bases removed from V and 2 bases from J, the gap between germline ends came to 30 bases. Germline V CDR1 and CDR2: SGHRS, YFSETQ. CDR3 region: CASSQRYSGQGTWANYGYTF. The CDR3 coding sequence is TGCGCCAGCAGCCAGAGATATTCGGGACAAGGGACCTGGGCCAACTATGGCTACACCTTC. The variable domain in full, completed from reference TRBV5-1 and TRBJ1-2, reads KAGVTQTPRYLIKTRGQQVTLSCSPISGHRSVSWYQQTPGQGLQFLFEYFSETQRNKGNFPGRFSGRQFSNSRSEMNVSTLELGDSALYLCASSQRYSGQGTWANYGYTFGSGTRLTVV.

The count of this clonotype is one. Here the CDR3 DNA reads TGTGCCAGCAGTTTCCAGGGGGCCATGGGCACTGAAGCTTTCTTT. Translation: CASSFQGAMGTEAFF. The rearrangement links TRBV12-3 or TRBV12-4 to TRBJ1-1; 8 bases are a match to TRBD1. CDR3 length equals 15 residues. V shed 3 bases, J shed 4 bases, and the junction held 7 bases outside the gene matches.

This clonotype has ten or more counts. The chain employs TRBV20-1 and TRBJ2-3; D may be TRBD2 (5 bases). Germline V lookup: CDR1 DFQATT, CDR2 SNEGSKA (reference sequence). This CDR3 contains 13 residues. CDR3 protein: CRTAELFTDTQYF. Here the CDR3 DNA reads TGCAGAACAGCGGAACTTTTCACAGATACGCAGTATTTT.

The chain has TRBV30 and TRBJ2-1; D remains unclear. Trimming left V 5 bases short and J 6 bases short, with 17 bases between. The germline gives CDR1 GTSNPN, CDR2 SVGIG (reference sequence). The CDR3 loop spans 14 amino acids. CDR3 coding DNA: TGTGCCTGGGGCCTTGATAGACTTCTCAATGAGCAGTTCTTC. Amino acid sequence: CAWGLDRLLNEQFF.

This clonotype was found a few times. The rearrangement joins TRBV2 to TRBJ1-1; D not certain. V was pared by 9 bases and J by 8 bases, with 16 bases between. Per the germline V gene, CDR1 is SNHLY and CDR2 is FYNNEI. The CDR3 contains 12 residues. The CDR3, as DNA: TGTGCCAGAAGTACAGCTAAGACAGAAGCTTTCTTT. Residues: CARSTAKTEAFF.

This clonotype was picked up many times. The chain recombines TRBV5-1 with TRBJ2-5; D might be TRBD2 (5 bases). The CDR3 loop spans 14 amino acids. The V and J ends lost 0 bases and 4 bases respectively, with 10 bases between them. Per germline, CDR1 SGHRS and CDR2 YFSETQ. The CDR3: CASSLEPSLETQYF. CDR3 DNA sequence: TGCGCCAGCAGCTTGGAGCCTAGCTTAGAGACCCAGTACTTC.

This clonotype has more than one count but fewer than ten. The genes are TRBV6-5 and TRBJ1-2; 10 bases are a match to TRBD1. V lost 5 bases to trimming and J lost 5 bases; unmatched junction nucleotides: 11. The length of the CDR3 is 16 residues. Germline CDR1 is MNHEY and CDR2 is SVGAGI. CDR3 region: CASSTGTGAKGYGYTF. The CDR3 DNA sequence: TGTGCCAGCAGTACCGGGACAGGGGCGAAAGGGTATGGCTACACCTTC.

The genes are TRBV5-5 and TRBJ2-3, with D perhaps TRBD2 (5 bases). CDR1 SGHKS and CDR2 YYEKEE come from the germline V gene (reference sequence). The germline V and J ends were trimmed by 2 bases and 0 bases, with 10 bases remaining between them. CDR3 length equals 15 residues. The CDR3 loop is CASSFGEPSTDTQYF. CDR3 DNA: TGTGCCAGCAGCTTCGGGGAACCAAGCACAGATACGCAGTATTTT.

This chain connects TRBV12-3 or TRBV12-4 to TRBJ1-1; D unresolved. The CDR3 has 13 residues. Trimming took 7 bases from V and 5 from J, leaving 14 bases between them. The CDR3 DNA follows: TGTGCCAGCACACTCCAGTGGGGAACTGAAGCTTTCTTT. This gives the protein CASTLQWGTEAFF.

The chain couples TRBV15 to TRBJ2-7, with D unresolved. This CDR3 region has 14 residues. The V gene lost 0 bases and the J gene lost 6 bases, with 12 bases spanning the gap. Germline-derived CDR1 and CDR2 are LNHNV and YYDKDF (reference sequence). The CDR3 loop reads CATSRDEPSREQYF. Written as DNA, the CDR3 is TGTGCCACCAGCAGAGATGAACCCTCTCGCGAGCAGTACTTC. The full variable domain, with the rest looked up from reference TRBV15 and TRBJ2-7, is DAMVIQNPRYQVTQFGKPVTLSCSQTLNHNVMYWYQQKSSQAPKLLFHYYDKDFNNEADTPDNFQSRRPNTSFCFLDIRSPGLGDTAMYLCATSRDEPSREQYFGPGTRLTVT.